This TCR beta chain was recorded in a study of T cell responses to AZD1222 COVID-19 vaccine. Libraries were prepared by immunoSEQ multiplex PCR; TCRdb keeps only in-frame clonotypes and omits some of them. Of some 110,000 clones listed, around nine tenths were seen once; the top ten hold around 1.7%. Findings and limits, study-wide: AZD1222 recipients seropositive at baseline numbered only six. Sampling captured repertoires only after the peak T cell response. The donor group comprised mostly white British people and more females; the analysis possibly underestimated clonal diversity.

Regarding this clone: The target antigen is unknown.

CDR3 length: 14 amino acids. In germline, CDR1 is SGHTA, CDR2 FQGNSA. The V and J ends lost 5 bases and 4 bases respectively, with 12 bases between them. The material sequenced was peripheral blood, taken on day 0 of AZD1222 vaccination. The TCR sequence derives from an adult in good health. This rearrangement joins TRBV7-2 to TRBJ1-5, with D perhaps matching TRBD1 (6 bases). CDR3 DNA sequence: TGTGCCAGCAGCCCACAGCAGGGGAATCAGCCCCAGCATTTT. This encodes CASSPQQGNQPQHF. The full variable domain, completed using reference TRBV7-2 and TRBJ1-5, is GAGVSQSPSNKVTEKGKDVELRCDPISGHTALYWYRQSLGQGLEFLIYFQGNSAPDKSGLPSDRFSAERTGGSVSTLTIQRTQQEDSAVYLCASSPQQGNQPQHFGDGTRLSIL.